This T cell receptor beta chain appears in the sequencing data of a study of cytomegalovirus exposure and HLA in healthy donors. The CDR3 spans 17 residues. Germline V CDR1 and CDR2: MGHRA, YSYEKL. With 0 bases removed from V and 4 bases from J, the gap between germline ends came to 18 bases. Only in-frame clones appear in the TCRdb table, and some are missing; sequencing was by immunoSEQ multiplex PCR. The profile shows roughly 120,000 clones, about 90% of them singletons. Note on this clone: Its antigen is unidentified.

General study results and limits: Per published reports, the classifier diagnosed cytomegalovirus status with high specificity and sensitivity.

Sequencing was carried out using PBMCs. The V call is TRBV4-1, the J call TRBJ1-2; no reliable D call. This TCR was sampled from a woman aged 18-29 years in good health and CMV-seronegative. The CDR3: CASSQDRLDPTFYGYTF. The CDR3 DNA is TGCGCCAGCAGCCAAGACAGACTCGACCCCACGTTCTATGGCTACACCTTC.